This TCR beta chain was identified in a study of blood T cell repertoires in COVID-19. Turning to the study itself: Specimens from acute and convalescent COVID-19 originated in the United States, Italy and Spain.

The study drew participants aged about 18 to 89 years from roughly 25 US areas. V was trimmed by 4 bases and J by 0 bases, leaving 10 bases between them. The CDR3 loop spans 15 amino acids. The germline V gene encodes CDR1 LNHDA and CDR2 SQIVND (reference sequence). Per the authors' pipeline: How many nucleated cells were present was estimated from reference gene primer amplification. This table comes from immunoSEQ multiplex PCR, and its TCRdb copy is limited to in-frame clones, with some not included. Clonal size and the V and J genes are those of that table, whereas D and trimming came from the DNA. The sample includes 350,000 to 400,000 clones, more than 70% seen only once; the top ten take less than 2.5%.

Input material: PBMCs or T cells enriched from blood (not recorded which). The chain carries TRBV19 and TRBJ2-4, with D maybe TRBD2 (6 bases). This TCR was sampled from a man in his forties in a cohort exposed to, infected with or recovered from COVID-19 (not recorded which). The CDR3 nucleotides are TGTGCCAGTAGTAGTGGGGGGTTAGCCAAAAACATTCAGTACTTC. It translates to CASSSGGLAKNIQYF.